This T cell receptor beta chain came from a study of CD8+ T cells in alopecia areata. Study in general: Treated individuals took tofacitinib by mouth, 5 to 10 mg twice daily.

Whole-study results and caveats: Clonality was higher in lesional than normal scalp, especially in alopecia totalis/universalis.

RNA extraction was followed by reverse transcription into cDNA, which acted as the sequencing template. Repertoires were generated with immunoSEQ multiplex PCR, while TCRdb's copy carries only in-frame clones and drops some. This sample carries 110,000 to 150,000 clones, roughly 50% of them seen once, and the ten largest clones take around 6%. Of note for this clone: Its antigen remains unknown.

As part of sample collection, lesional scalp punch biopsies and peripheral blood were taken from alopecia areata patients. V lost 3 bases and J lost 1, with 12 bases in between. This CDR3 is 15 amino acids long. CDR1 is GTSNPN and CDR2 is SVGIG in the germline V gene (reference sequence). This receptor was obtained from a human donor with alopecia areata. The source material was CD4+ T cells sorted from blood, sampled at week 0. V is TRBV30 and J is TRBJ2-2; D assignment may be TRBD1 or TRBD2 (6 bases each). The CDR3 nucleotides read TGTGCCTGGAGGCACGGGGGCTTGAACACCGGGGAGCTGTTTTTT. Encoded protein: CAWRHGGLNTGELFF.